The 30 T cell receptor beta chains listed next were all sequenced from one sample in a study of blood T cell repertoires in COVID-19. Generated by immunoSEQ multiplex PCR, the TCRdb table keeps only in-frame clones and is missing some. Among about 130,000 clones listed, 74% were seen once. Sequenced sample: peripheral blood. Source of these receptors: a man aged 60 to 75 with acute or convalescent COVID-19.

CDR3 protein: CASSTRTGVQETQYF. The CDR3 region has the DNA TGTGCCAGCTCAACCCGGACAGGGGTTCAGGAGACCCAGTACTTC. The chain employs TRBV18 and TRBJ2-5; TRBD1 matches at 9 bases. Germline lookup yields CDR1 KGHSH and CDR2 LQKENI. The CDR3 sequence is 15 residues long. After removal of 5 bases from V and 5 bases from J, the junction contained 9 bases not matched to a gene.

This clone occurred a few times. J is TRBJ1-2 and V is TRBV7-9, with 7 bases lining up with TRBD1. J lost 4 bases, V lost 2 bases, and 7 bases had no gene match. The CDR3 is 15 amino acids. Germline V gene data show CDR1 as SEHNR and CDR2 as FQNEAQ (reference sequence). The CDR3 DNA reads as TGTGCCAGCAGCTTACCTACGGGACAGTTCTATGGCTACACCTTC. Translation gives CASSLPTGQFYGYTF.

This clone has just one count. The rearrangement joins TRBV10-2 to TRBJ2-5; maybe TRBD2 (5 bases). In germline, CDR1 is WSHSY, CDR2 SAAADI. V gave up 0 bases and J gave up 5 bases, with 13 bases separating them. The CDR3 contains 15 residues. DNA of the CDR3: TGCGCCAGCAGTGAGTCGGGAGAGGTTTGGGAGACCCAGTACTTC. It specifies CASSESGEVWETQYF.

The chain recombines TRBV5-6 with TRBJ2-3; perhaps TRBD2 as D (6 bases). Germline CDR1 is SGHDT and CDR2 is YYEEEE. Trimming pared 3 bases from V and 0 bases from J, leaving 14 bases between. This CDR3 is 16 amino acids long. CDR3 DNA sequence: TGTGCCAGCAGCTACCAACCGGGACTGAGCACAGATACGCAGTATTTT. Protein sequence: CASSYQPGLSTDTQYF.

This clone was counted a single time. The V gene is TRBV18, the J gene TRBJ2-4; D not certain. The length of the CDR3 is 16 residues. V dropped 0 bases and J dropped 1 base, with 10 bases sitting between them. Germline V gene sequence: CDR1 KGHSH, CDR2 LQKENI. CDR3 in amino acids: CASSPPSLGAKNIQYF. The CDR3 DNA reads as TGTGCCAGCTCACCACCTTCCCTAGGCGCCAAAAACATTCAGTACTTC.

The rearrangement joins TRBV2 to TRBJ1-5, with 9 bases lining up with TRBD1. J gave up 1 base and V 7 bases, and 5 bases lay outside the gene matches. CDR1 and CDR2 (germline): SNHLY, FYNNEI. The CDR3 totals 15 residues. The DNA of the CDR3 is TGTGCCAGCACAAAGACAGGGGGGAGCAATCAGCCCCAGCATTTT. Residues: CASTKTGGSNQPQHF.

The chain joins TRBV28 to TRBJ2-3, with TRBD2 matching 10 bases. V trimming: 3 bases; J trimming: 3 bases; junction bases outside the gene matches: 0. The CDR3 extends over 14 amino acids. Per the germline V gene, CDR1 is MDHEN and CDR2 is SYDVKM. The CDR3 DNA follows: TGTGCCAGCAGTTTGACTAGCGGGACAGATACGCAGTATTTT. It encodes CASSLTSGTDTQYF.

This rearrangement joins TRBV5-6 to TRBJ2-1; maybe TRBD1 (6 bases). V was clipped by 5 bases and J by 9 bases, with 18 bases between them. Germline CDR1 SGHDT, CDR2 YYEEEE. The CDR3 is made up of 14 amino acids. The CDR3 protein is CASRPGVQGPEQFF. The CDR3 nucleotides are TGTGCCAGCAGGCCGGGTGTACAGGGTCCTGAGCAGTTCTTC.

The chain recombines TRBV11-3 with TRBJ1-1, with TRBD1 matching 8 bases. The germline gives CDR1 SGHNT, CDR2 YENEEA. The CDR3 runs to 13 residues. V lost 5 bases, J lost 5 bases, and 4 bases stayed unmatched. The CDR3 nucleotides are TGTGCCAGCAGCCTACGACAGGGGACTGAAGCTTTCTTT. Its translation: CASSLRQGTEAFF.

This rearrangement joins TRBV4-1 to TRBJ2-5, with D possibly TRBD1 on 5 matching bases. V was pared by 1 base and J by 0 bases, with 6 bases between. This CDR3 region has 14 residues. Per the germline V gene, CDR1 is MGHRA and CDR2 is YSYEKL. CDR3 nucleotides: TGCGCCAGCAGCCAAGGCAGGGACCAAGAGACCCAGTACTTC. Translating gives CASSQGRDQETQYF.

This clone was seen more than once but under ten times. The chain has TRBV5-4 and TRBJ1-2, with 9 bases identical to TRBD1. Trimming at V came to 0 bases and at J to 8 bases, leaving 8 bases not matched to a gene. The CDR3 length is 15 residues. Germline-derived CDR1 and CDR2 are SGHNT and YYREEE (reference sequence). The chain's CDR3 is CASSLDRGRAEGYTF. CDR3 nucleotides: TGTGCCAGCAGCTTGGACAGGGGGCGGGCTGAGGGCTACACCTTC. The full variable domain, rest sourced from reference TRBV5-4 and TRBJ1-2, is ETGVTQSPTHLIKTRGQQVTLRCSSQSGHNTVSWYQQALGQGPQFIFQYYREEENGRGNFPPRFSGLQFPNYSSELNVNALELDDSALYLCASSLDRGRAEGYTFGSGTRLTVV.

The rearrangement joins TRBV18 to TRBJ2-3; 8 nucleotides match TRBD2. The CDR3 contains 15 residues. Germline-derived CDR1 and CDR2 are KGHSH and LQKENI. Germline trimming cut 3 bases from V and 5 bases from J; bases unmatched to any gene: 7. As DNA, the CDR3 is TGTGCCAGCTCACCTCGTGCGGGGGGTAAAGATACGCAGTATTTT. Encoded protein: CASSPRAGGKDTQYF.

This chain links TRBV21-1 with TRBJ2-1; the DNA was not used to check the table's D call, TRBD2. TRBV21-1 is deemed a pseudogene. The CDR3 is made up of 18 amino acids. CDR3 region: CASSNRSWGDSSYNEQFF. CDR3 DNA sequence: TGTGCCAGCAGCAATAGATCGTGGGGGGACTCTTCCTACAATGAGCAGTTCTTC.

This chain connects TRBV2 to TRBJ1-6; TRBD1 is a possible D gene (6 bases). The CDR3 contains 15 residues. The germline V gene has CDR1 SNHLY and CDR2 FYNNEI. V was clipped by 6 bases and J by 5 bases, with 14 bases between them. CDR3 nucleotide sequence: TGTGCCAGCAGGAGAGGCAGGGGAAATAATTCACCCCTCCACTTT. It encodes CASRRGRGNNSPLHF.

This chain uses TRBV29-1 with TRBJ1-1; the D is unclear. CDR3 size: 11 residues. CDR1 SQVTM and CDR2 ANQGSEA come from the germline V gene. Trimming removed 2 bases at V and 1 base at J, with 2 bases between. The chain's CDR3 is CSVERNTEAFF. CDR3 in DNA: TGCAGCGTTGAACGGAACACTGAAGCTTTCTTT.

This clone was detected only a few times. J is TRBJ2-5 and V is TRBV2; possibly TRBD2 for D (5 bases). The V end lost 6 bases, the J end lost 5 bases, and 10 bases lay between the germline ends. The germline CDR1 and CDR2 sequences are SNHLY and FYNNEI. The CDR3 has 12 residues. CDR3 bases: TGTGCCAGCAGGGCACTAGGGGAGACCCAGTACTTC. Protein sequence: CASRALGETQYF.

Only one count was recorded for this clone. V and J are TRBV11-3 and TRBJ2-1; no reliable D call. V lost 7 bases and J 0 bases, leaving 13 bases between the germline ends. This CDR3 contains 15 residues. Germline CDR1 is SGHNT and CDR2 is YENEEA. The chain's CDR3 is CASTLDLVSYNEQFF. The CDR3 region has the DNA TGTGCCAGCACCCTTGATCTAGTCTCCTACAATGAGCAGTTCTTC. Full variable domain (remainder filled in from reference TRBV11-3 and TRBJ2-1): EAGVVQSPRYKIIEKKQPVAFWCNPISGHNTLYWYLQNLGQGPELLIRYENEEAVDDSQLPKDRFSAERLKGVDSTLKIQPAELGDSAVYLCASTLDLVSYNEQFFGPGTRLTVL.

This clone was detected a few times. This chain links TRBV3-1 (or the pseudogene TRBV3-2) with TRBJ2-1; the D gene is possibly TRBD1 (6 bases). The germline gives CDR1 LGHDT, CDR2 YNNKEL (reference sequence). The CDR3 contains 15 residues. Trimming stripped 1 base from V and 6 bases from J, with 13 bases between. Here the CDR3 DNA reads TGTGCCAGCAGCCAAGGGGGGCTAGGGGTCAATGAGCAGTTCTTC. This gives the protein CASSQGGLGVNEQFF.

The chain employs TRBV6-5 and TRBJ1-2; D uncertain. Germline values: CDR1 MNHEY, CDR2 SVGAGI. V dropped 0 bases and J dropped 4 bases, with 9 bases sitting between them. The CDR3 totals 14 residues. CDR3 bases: TGTGCCAGCAGTTACTCGAGAGGGAGCTATGGCTACACCTTC. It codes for CASSYSRGSYGYTF.

The CDR3 DNA sequence: TGTGCCAGCAGCCCAGGACAGGAAAGCTACGAGCAGTACTTC. Residues: CASSPGQESYEQYF. The chain joins TRBV7-3 to TRBJ2-7; 7 nucleotides match TRBD1. The CDR3 length is 14 residues. V was pared by 5 bases and J by 3 bases, with 7 bases of the junction left unmatched. Germline V gene data show CDR1 as SGHTA and CDR2 as FQGTGA.

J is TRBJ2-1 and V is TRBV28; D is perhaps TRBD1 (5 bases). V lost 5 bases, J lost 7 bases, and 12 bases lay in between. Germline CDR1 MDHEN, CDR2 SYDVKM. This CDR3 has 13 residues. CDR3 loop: CASSVSRVNEQFF. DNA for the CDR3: TGTGCCAGCAGTGTTAGCAGGGTGAATGAGCAGTTCTTC.

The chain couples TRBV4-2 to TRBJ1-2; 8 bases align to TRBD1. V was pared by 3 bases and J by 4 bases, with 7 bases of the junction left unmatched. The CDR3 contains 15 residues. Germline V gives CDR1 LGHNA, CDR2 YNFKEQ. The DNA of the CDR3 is TGTGCCAGCAGCCAGCCTGGACAGGGAGTCTATGGCTACACCTTC. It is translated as CASSQPGQGVYGYTF.

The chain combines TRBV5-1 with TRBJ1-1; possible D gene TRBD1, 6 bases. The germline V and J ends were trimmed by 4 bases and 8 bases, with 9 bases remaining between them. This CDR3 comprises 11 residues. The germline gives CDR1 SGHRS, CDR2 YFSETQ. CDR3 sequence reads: CASSQGQEAFF. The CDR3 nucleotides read TGCGCCAGCAGCCAAGGACAGGAAGCTTTCTTT.

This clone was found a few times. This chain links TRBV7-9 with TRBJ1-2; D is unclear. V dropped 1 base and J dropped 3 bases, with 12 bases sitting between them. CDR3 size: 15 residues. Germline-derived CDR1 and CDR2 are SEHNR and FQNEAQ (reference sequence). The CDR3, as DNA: TGTGCCAGCAGCTTAGATCCAGGTGAGTACTATGGCTACACCTTC. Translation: CASSLDPGEYYGYTF.

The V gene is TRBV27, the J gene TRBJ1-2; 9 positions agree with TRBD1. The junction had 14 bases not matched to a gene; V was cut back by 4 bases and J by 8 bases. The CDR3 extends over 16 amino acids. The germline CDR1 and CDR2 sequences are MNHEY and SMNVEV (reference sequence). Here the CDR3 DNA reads TGTGCCAGCAGTTCTCCCGGGACAGGGCTGGTGGGCGGCTACACCTTC. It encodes CASSSPGTGLVGGYTF.

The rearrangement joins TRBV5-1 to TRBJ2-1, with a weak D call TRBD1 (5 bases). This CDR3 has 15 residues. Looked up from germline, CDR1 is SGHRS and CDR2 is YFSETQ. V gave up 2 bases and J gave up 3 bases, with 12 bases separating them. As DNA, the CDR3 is TGCGCCAGCAGCTTTAGGGGATATGACTACAATGAGCAGTTCTTC. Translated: CASSFRGYDYNEQFF.

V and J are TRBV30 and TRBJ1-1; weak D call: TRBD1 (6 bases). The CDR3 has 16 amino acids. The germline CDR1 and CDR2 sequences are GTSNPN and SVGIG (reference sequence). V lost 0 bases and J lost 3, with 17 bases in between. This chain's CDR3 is CAWSVLGDRWDTEAFF. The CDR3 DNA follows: TGTGCCTGGAGTGTACTGGGTGACAGGTGGGACACTGAAGCTTTCTTT.

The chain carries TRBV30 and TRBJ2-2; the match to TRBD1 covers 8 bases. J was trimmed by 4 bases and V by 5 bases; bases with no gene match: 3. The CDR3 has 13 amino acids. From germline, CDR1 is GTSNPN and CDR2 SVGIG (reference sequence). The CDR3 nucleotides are TGTGCCTGGGGACAGGGCTTCACCGGGGAGCTGTTTTTT. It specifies CAWGQGFTGELFF. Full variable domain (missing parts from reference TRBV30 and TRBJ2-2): SQTIHQWPATLVQPVGSPLSLECTVEGTSNPNLYWYRQAAGRGLQLLFYSVGIGQISSEVPQNLSASRPQDRQFILSSKKLLLSDSGFYLCAWGQGFTGELFFGEGSRLTVL.

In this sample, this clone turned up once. Here the CDR3 reads CASSQAQGATSNYGYTF. CDR3 coding DNA: TGCGCCAGCAGCCAAGCGCAGGGGGCTACCTCTAACTATGGCTACACCTTC. The V and J genes are TRBV4-1 and TRBJ1-2; 8 bases fit TRBD1. With 1 base clipped from V and 0 bases from J, the junction kept 7 bases outside the gene matches. Germline CDR1 and CDR2: MGHRA and YSYEKL. This CDR3 is 17 amino acids long.

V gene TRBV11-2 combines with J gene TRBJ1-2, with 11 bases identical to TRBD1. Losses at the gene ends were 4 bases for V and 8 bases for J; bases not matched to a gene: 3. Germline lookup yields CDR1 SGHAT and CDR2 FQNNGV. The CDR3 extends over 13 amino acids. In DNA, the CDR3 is TGTGCCAGCAGCTGGGGACAGGGGGACGGCTACACCTTC. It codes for CASSWGQGDGYTF.